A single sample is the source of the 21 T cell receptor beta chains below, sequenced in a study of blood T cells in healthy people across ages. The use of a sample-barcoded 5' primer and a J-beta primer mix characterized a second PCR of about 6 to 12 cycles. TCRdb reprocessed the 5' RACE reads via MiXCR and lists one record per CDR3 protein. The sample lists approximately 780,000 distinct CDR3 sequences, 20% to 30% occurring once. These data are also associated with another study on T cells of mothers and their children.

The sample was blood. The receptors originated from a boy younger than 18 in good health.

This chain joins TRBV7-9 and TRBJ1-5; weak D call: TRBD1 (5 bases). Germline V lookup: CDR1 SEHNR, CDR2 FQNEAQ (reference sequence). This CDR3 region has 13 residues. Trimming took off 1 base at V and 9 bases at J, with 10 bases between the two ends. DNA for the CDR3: TGTGCCAGCAGCTTAGAAGGGGCCGGGCCCCAGCATTTT. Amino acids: CASSLEGAGPQHF.

The CDR3 sequence is CASSGTGGPTQYF. The CDR3 nucleotides read TGCGCCAGCAGCGGGACAGGAGGGCCGACCCAGTACTTC. The J gene is TRBJ2-5, the V gene TRBV5-1; 8 bases map to TRBD1. The germline CDR1 and CDR2 sequences are SGHRS and YFSETQ. The length of the CDR3 is 13 residues. V dropped 4 bases and J dropped 7; count of bases not matched to a gene: 6.

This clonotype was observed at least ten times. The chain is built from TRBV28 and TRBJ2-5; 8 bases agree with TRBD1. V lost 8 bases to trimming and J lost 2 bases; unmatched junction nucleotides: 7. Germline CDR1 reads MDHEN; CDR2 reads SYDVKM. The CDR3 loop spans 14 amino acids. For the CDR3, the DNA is TGTGCCAGCCGGACCCACAGGGGGCAAGAGACCCAGTACTTC. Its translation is CASRTHRGQETQYF.

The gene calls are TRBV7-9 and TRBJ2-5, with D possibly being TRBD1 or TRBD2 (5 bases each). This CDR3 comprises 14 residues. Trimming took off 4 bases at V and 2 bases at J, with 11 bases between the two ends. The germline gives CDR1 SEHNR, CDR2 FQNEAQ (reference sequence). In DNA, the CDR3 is TGTGCCAGCAGCTCCCGGGACGAACAAGAGACCCAGTACTTC. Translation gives CASSSRDEQETQYF. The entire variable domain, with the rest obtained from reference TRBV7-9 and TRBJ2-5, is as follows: DTGVSQNPRHKITKRGQNVTFRCDPISEHNRLYWYRQTLGQGPEFLTYFQNEAQLEKSRLLSDRFSAERPKGSFSTLEIQRTEQGDSAMYLCASSSRDEQETQYFGPGTRLLVL.

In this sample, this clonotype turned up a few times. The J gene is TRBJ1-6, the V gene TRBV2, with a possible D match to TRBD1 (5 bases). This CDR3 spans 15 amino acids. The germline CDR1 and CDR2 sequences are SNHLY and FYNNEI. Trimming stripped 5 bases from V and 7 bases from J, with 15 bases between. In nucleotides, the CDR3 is TGTGCCAGCAGTTTGAACCGGGGCCAAAATTCACCCCTCCACTTT. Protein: CASSLNRGQNSPLHF.

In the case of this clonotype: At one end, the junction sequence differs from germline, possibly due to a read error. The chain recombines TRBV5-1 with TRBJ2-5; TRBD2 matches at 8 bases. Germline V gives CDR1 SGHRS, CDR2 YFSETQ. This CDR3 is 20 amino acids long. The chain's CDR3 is CTSSLEAGAIRGRSGETQYF. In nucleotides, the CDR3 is TGCACCAGCAGCTTGGAAGCGGGGGCCATCCGAGGGCGGTCGGGAGAGACCCAGTACTTC.

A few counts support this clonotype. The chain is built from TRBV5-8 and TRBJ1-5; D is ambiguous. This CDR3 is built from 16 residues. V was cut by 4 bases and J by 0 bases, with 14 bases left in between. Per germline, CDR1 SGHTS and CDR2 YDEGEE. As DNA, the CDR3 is TGTGCCAGCAGCCGCGTGGCAGAATATAGCAATCAGCCCCAGCATTTT. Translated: CASSRVAEYSNQPQHF.

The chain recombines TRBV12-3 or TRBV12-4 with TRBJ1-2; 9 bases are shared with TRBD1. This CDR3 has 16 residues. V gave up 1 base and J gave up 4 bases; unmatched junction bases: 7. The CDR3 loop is CASSLGGDRALYGYTF. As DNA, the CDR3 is TGTGCCAGCAGTTTAGGGGGGGACAGGGCCCTCTATGGCTACACCTTC.

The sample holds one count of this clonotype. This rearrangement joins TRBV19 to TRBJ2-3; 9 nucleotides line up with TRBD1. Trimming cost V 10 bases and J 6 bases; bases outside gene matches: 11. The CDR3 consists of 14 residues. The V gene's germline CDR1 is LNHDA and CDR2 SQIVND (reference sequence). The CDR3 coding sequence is TGTGCCACTACAGAGGGGACAGGGACGGATACGCAGTATTTT. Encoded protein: CATTEGTGTDTQYF.

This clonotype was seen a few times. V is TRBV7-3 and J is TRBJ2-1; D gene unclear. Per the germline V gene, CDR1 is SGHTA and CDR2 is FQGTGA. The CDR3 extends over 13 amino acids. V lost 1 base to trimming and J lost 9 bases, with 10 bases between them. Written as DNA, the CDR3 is TGTGCCAGCAGCTTAAATGTAGTAGGTGAGCAGTTCTTC. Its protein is CASSLNVVGEQFF. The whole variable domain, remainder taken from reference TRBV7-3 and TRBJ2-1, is GAGVSQTPSNKVTEKGKYVELRCDPISGHTALYWYRQSLGQGPEFLIYFQGTGAADDSGLPNDRFFAVRPEGSVSTLKIQRTERGDSAVYLCASSLNVVGEQFFGPGTRLTVL.

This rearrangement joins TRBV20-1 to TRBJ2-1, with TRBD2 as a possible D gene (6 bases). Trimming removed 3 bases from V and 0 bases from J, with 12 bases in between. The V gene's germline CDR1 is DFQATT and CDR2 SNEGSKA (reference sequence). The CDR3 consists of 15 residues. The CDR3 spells CSARPSGLSYNEQFF. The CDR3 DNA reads TGCAGTGCTAGGCCCTCGGGACTCTCCTACAATGAGCAGTTCTTC.

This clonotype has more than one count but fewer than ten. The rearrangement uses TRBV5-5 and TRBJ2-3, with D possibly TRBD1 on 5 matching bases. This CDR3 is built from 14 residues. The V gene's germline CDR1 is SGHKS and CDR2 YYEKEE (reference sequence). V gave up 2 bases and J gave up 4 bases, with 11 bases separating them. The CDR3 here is CASSFSQAADTQYF. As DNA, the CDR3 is TGTGCCAGCAGCTTCTCACAGGCCGCAGATACGCAGTATTTT.

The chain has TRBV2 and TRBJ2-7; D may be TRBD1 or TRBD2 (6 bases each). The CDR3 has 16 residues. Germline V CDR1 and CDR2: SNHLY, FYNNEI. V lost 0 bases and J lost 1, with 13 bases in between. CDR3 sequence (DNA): TGTGCCAGCAGTGAAGCTCGGGGGACAACTTCCTACGAGCAGTACTTC. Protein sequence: CASSEARGTTSYEQYF.

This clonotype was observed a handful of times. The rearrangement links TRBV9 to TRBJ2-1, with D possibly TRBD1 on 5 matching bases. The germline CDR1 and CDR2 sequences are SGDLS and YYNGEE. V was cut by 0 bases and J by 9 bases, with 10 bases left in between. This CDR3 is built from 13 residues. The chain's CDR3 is CASSVVVGVEQFF. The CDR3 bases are TGTGCCAGCAGCGTAGTGGTAGGGGTTGAGCAGTTCTTC.

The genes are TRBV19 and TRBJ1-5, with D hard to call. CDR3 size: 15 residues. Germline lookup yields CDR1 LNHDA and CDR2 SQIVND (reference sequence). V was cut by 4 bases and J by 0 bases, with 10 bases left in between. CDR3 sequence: CASSRAGPSNQPQHF. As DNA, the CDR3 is TGTGCCAGTAGTAGGGCAGGCCCTAGCAATCAGCCCCAGCATTTT. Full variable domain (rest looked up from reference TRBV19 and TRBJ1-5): DGGITQSPKYLFRKEGQNVTLSCEQNLNHDAMYWYRQDPGQGLRLIYYSQIVNDFQKGDIAEGYSVSREKKESFPLTVTSAQKNPTAFYLCASSRAGPSNQPQHFGDGTRLSIL.

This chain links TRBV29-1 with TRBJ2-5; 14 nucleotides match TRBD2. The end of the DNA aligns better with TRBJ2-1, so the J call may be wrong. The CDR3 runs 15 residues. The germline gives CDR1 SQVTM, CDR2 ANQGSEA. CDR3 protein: CSLRVGLAGDNEQFF. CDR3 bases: TGCAGCCTGAGGGTGGGACTAGCGGGGGACAATGAGCAGTTCTTC.

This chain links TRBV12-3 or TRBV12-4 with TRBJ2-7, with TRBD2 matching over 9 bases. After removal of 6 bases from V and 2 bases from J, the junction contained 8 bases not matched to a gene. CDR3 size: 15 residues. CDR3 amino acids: CASSSGTSLPYEQYF. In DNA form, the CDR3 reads TGTGCCAGCAGCTCCGGGACTAGCCTTCCCTACGAGCAGTACTTC.

CDR3 sequence (DNA): TGTGCCAGCAGCCAAGACCGACTCCTTACGCAGTATTTT. Residues: CASSQDRLLTQYF. The rearrangement uses TRBV3-1 and TRBJ2-3; D not certain. Germline V gene data show CDR1 as LGHDT and CDR2 as YNNKEL (reference sequence). The CDR3 is made up of 13 amino acids. Trimming took 0 bases from V and 8 from J, leaving 9 bases between them.

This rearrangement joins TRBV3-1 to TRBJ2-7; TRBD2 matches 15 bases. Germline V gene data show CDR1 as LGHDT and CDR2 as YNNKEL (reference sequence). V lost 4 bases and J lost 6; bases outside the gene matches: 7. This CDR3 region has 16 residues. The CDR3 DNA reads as TGTGCCAGCAGCCCTCCCGGGACTAGCGGGGGGCTCGAGCAGTACTTC. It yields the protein CASSPPGTSGGLEQYF.

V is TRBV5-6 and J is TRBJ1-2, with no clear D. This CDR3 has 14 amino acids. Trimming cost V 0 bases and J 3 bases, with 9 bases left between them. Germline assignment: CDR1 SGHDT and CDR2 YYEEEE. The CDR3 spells CASSLEAEYYGYTF. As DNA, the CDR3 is TGTGCCAGCAGCTTGGAGGCAGAGTACTATGGCTACACCTTC.

CDR3 loop: CSATGEAGGDGETQYF. DNA of the CDR3: TGCAGTGCTACTGGAGAAGCGGGAGGGGACGGTGAGACCCAGTACTTC. The J gene is TRBJ2-5, the V gene TRBV20-1, with 10 bases fitting TRBD2. Trimming cost V 4 bases and J 5 bases; bases outside gene matches: 13. Germline V gene data show CDR1 as DFQATT and CDR2 as SNEGSKA (reference sequence). This CDR3 has 16 amino acids.